This T cell receptor beta chain stems from a study of control samples from healthy donors and cancer patients. This clone has a single count. Assay used: immunoSEQ multiplex PCR; TCRdb lists only in-frame clones, some missing. This sample carries approximately 7,000 clones, roughly 84% of them seen once, and the ten largest clones take 25% to 30%. The sample taken for sequencing was PBMCs. The receptor was isolated from a man in his 70s with lung cancer.

DNA for the CDR3: TGCGCCAGCAGCCGATTAACGGCCGGTGGAGATACGCAGTATTTT. It yields the protein CASSRLTAGGDTQYF. The rearrangement uses TRBV4-3 and TRBJ2-3; D unclear. Trimming stripped 4 bases from V and 5 bases from J, with 16 bases between. There are 15 residues in the CDR3. CDR1 and CDR2 from the germline V gene are LGHNA and YSLEER.